These T cell receptor beta chains were read from a single sample in a study of regulatory T cells in long-lasting Graves disease. Using its own MiXCR run on the multiplex PCR reads, TCRdb lists one record per CDR3 protein. The table records hundreds of thousands of distinct CDR3 sequences, around 20% of them present only once. The starting material was peripheral blood mononuclear cells (PBMCs), obtained when the disease was refractory, from a patient treated with antithyroid drugs. These receptors were taken from a female donor with Graves disease. The CDR3 runs from the conserved cysteine through the conserved F or W. The order of the fields is CDR3 length, V gene, J gene, D gene, CDR3 protein. The D gene is left open where the match is weak.

cdr3_length: 15; v_call: TRBV30; j_call: TRBJ2-7; d_call: TRBD2; cdr3_aa: CAWRGVTSGSYEQYF
cdr3_length: 12; v_call: TRBV30; j_call: TRBJ2-7; d_call: NA; cdr3_aa: CAWADYYEGQYF
cdr3_length: 12; v_call: TRBV12-3/TRBV12-4; j_call: TRBJ2-2; d_call: NA; cdr3_aa: CASKLNTGELFF
cdr3_length: 13; v_call: TRBV7-9; j_call: TRBJ2-7; d_call: NA; cdr3_aa: CASSRSQSYEQYF
cdr3_length: 15; v_call: TRBV19; j_call: TRBJ1-5; d_call: NA; cdr3_aa: CASNLPGDSNQPQHF
cdr3_length: 17; v_call: TRBV25-1; j_call: TRBJ2-7; d_call: TRBD1; cdr3_aa: CASRPLPRTGEKIEQYF
cdr3_length: 16; v_call: TRBV2; j_call: TRBJ2-3; d_call: TRBD2; cdr3_aa: CASSYLWTSGTSIQYF
cdr3_length: 15; v_call: TRBV2; j_call: TRBJ1-3; d_call: TRBD1; cdr3_aa: CASSFDRVAGNTIYF
cdr3_length: 14; v_call: TRBV9; j_call: TRBJ1-2; d_call: NA; cdr3_aa: CASSPHSVNYGYTF
cdr3_length: 14; v_call: TRBV10-3; j_call: TRBJ2-3; d_call: NA; cdr3_aa: CAISDFLVPDTQYF
cdr3_length: 14; v_call: TRBV11-2; j_call: TRBJ2-5; d_call: TRBD2; cdr3_aa: CASSRGTRQETQYF
cdr3_length: 13; v_call: TRBV12-3/TRBV12-4; j_call: TRBJ2-7; d_call: NA; cdr3_aa: CASTPGTFGEQYF
cdr3_length: 15; v_call: TRBV19; j_call: TRBJ2-5; d_call: NA; cdr3_aa: CASSPPGQLGETQYF
cdr3_length: 12; v_call: TRBV29-1; j_call: TRBJ2-7; d_call: NA; cdr3_aa: CSVKSLIYEQYF
cdr3_length: 17; v_call: TRBV19; j_call: TRBJ2-6; d_call: TRBD1; cdr3_aa: CASSKGQAVSGANVLTF
cdr3_length: 15; v_call: TRBV7-2; j_call: TRBJ1-2; d_call: TRBD1; cdr3_aa: CASSLAGTGDYGYTF
cdr3_length: 14; v_call: TRBV7-9; j_call: TRBJ1-5; d_call: TRBD1; cdr3_aa: CASSAGGVGQPQHF
cdr3_length: 16; v_call: TRBV20-1; j_call: TRBJ1-5; d_call: TRBD1; cdr3_aa: CSARLGTGHSNQPQHF
cdr3_length: 14; v_call: TRBV28; j_call: TRBJ1-6; d_call: NA; cdr3_aa: CASSFGPPSSPLHF
cdr3_length: 13; v_call: TRBV11-2; j_call: TRBJ2-2; d_call: NA; cdr3_aa: CASRETATGELFF
cdr3_length: 17; v_call: TRBV7-2; j_call: TRBJ2-3; d_call: TRBD2; cdr3_aa: CASSLRTSGRRKDTQYF
cdr3_length: 15; v_call: TRBV5-5; j_call: TRBJ2-1; d_call: NA; cdr3_aa: CASSLDRPTYNEQFF
cdr3_length: 14; v_call: TRBV5-1; j_call: TRBJ2-7; d_call: NA; cdr3_aa: CASSLGVLYYEQYF
cdr3_length: 14; v_call: TRBV5-6; j_call: TRBJ2-5; d_call: NA; cdr3_aa: CASSLVGSGETQYF
cdr3_length: 14; v_call: TRBV4-1; j_call: TRBJ2-7; d_call: NA; cdr3_aa: CASSQIAIVREQYF
cdr3_length: 16; v_call: TRBV6-9; j_call: TRBJ1-4; d_call: TRBD1; cdr3_aa: CVSSYLRTGKPEKLFF
cdr3_length: 13; v_call: TRBV20-1; j_call: TRBJ2-7; d_call: NA; cdr3_aa: CSAPFEGNYEQYF
cdr3_length: 12; v_call: TRBV2; j_call: TRBJ2-7; d_call: TRBD1; cdr3_aa: CASKTGVYEQYF
cdr3_length: 15; v_call: TRBV3-1; j_call: TRBJ1-2; d_call: NA; cdr3_aa: CASSPAVRGNYGYTF
cdr3_length: 18; v_call: TRBV5-1; j_call: TRBJ2-1; d_call: TRBD2; cdr3_aa: CASSLARGTSGFHNEQFF
cdr3_length: 13; v_call: TRBV29-1; j_call: TRBJ2-1; d_call: NA; cdr3_aa: CSVTRLAHNEQFF
cdr3_length: 12; v_call: TRBV5-1; j_call: TRBJ1-1; d_call: TRBD1; cdr3_aa: CASSWTGIEAFF
cdr3_length: 13; v_call: TRBV15; j_call: TRBJ2-7; d_call: TRBD2; cdr3_aa: CATSPGGPNEQYF
cdr3_length: 13; v_call: TRBV20-1; j_call: TRBJ2-5; d_call: NA; cdr3_aa: CSAQATWEETQYF
cdr3_length: 13; v_call: TRBV20-1; j_call: TRBJ2-7; d_call: TRBD2; cdr3_aa: CSAYSGGSYEQYF
cdr3_length: 14; v_call: TRBV9; j_call: TRBJ1-6; d_call: NA; cdr3_aa: CASSVVGFDSPLHF
cdr3_length: 15; v_call: TRBV9; j_call: TRBJ2-5; d_call: NA; cdr3_aa: CASSPSGSGLATQYF
cdr3_length: 14; v_call: TRBV30; j_call: TRBJ1-3; d_call: NA; cdr3_aa: CAWSRGVSGNTIYF
cdr3_length: 13; v_call: TRBV4-1; j_call: TRBJ2-7; d_call: NA; cdr3_aa: CASSPGSDYEQYF
cdr3_length: 14; v_call: TRBV20-1; j_call: TRBJ2-7; d_call: NA; cdr3_aa: CSARGTIPHYEQYF
cdr3_length: 14; v_call: TRBV12-3/TRBV12-4; j_call: TRBJ2-2; d_call: NA; cdr3_aa: CASSDRLDTGELFF
cdr3_length: 18; v_call: TRBV7-8; j_call: TRBJ2-1; d_call: TRBD2; cdr3_aa: CASSLQAGTSGDYNEQFF
cdr3_length: 15; v_call: TRBV25-1; j_call: TRBJ2-5; d_call: NA; cdr3_aa: CASSEYAGSGETQYF
cdr3_length: 14; v_call: TRBV11-2; j_call: TRBJ1-4; d_call: NA; cdr3_aa: CASSQQPTNEKLFF
cdr3_length: 14; v_call: TRBV11-2; j_call: TRBJ2-7; d_call: NA; cdr3_aa: CASSHRGGIYEQYF
cdr3_length: 13; v_call: TRBV20-1; j_call: TRBJ2-5; d_call: TRBD1; cdr3_aa: CSARTGSRKTQYF
cdr3_length: 14; v_call: TRBV5-8; j_call: TRBJ1-1; d_call: NA; cdr3_aa: CASSLGGPSTEAFF
cdr3_length: 16; v_call: TRBV2; j_call: TRBJ1-3; d_call: NA; cdr3_aa: CASSERQLSSGNTIYF
cdr3_length: 14; v_call: TRBV5-5; j_call: TRBJ2-5; d_call: TRBD1; cdr3_aa: CASSSGTEKVTQYF
cdr3_length: 17; v_call: TRBV19; j_call: TRBJ1-5; d_call: NA; cdr3_aa: CASSTPRTAYSNQPQHF
cdr3_length: 14; v_call: TRBV28; j_call: TRBJ2-7; d_call: TRBD2; cdr3_aa: CASSSRRLARAQYF
cdr3_length: 16; v_call: TRBV11-2; j_call: TRBJ1-3; d_call: TRBD1; cdr3_aa: CASSPGTGQFGNTIYF
cdr3_length: 14; v_call: TRBV20-1; j_call: TRBJ1-5; d_call: NA; cdr3_aa: CSAPKTDSNQPQHF
cdr3_length: 13; v_call: TRBV7-7; j_call: TRBJ1-1; d_call: NA; cdr3_aa: CASSSAENTEAFF
cdr3_length: 13; v_call: TRBV28; j_call: TRBJ2-7; d_call: TRBD2; cdr3_aa: CASRNAGDYEQYF
cdr3_length: 16; v_call: TRBV7-8; j_call: TRBJ1-5; d_call: NA; cdr3_aa: CASSAPVWDGNQPQHF
cdr3_length: 11; v_call: TRBV7-9; j_call: TRBJ2-2; d_call: NA; cdr3_aa: CATRITGELFF
cdr3_length: 15; v_call: TRBV10-3; j_call: TRBJ2-5; d_call: TRBD1; cdr3_aa: CAISETTGGGETQYF
cdr3_length: 12; v_call: TRBV18; j_call: TRBJ2-5; d_call: NA; cdr3_aa: CASSRRTETQYF
cdr3_length: 16; v_call: TRBV20-1; j_call: TRBJ2-3; d_call: TRBD2; cdr3_aa: CSARDRPREATDTQYF